These 7 T cell receptor beta chains were sequenced from one sample in a study of blood T cells in healthy people across ages (dated by TCRdb to about 2015). Library creation used 5' RACE. The run used an Illumina HiSeq 2500. A second PCR of roughly 7 to 11 cycles was performed with a sample-barcoded 5' primer and a J-beta primer mix. Starting from the raw public reads, TCRdb applied fastp trimming at Q25, assembled clones with MiXCR and retained in-frame beta chains. All rows with the same CDR3 protein become a single entry with the most common DNA and genes. This sample is represented by 1.5 million to 2 million distinct CDR3 sequences; approximately 28% of them were singletons. The ten largest account for roughly 8.2% of the sample. Sample: blood. The receptors come from a woman aged 25 to 39 in good health.

With respect to this clonotype: The junction and the germline gene differ at one end; a read error may be behind it. The chain joins TRBV3-1 to TRBJ2-7; possibly TRBD1 for D (5 bases). Germline CDR1 is LGHDT and CDR2 is YNNKEL (reference sequence). The CDR3 length is 14 residues. The CDR3 protein is CASSHDSSLYGQYF. As DNA, the CDR3 is TGTGCCAGCAGCCACGACAGTTCCCTCTACGGGCAGTACTTC.

This clonotype was detected only a few times. An end of the junction differs from the germline gene, which may be a read error. This chain uses TRBV6-6 with TRBJ2-3; possibly TRBD2 for D (7 bases). The CDR3 loop spans 13 amino acids. Germline-derived CDR1 and CDR2 are MNHNY and SVGAGI (reference sequence). As DNA, the CDR3 is TGTGTCAGCCTACGGGGGGCGAGAGATACGCAGTATTTT. Its translation is CVSLRGARDTQYF.

The table lists this clonotype with a few counts. This rearrangement joins TRBV3-1 to TRBJ1-2, with D tentatively TRBD1 (5 bases). The CDR3 is 14 residues long. The germline V gene has CDR1 LGHDT and CDR2 YNNKEL (reference sequence). V lost 4 bases and J lost 5, with 14 bases in between. CDR3 loop: CASSLRQITYGYTF. In nucleotides, the CDR3 is TGTGCCAGCAGCCTCCGACAGATAACATATGGCTACACCTTC.

The chain has TRBV7-9 and TRBJ2-7, with TRBD2 as a possible D gene (5 bases). CDR3 length equals 14 residues. Trimming took off 8 bases at V and 3 bases at J, with 17 bases between the two ends. Looked up from germline, CDR1 is SEHNR and CDR2 is FQNEAQ (reference sequence). The CDR3 bases are TGTGCCAGCGACGTAGACATTGGAGGCTACGAGCAGTACTTC. It is translated as CASDVDIGGYEQYF.

The chain recombines TRBV6-2 or TRBV6-3 with TRBJ1-1; TRBD1 agrees at 9 bases. After removal of 0 bases from V and 5 bases from J, the junction contained 4 bases not matched to a gene. Germline CDR1 and CDR2: MNHEY and SVGEGT. CDR3 length: 15 residues. The CDR3 nucleotides are TGTGCCAGCAGTTACTCTGGGACAGGGAGGACTGAAGCTTTCTTT. This translates into CASSYSGTGRTEAFF.

V is TRBV4-3 and J is TRBJ2-7; TRBD1 aligns across 10 bases. The length of the CDR3 is 15 residues. V was clipped by 4 bases and J by 4 bases; unmatched bases: 7. Germline V gene sequence: CDR1 LGHNA, CDR2 YSLEER. The CDR3 spells CASSRDGQGGYEQYF. The CDR3 DNA reads as TGCGCCAGCAGCCGAGACGGACAGGGGGGATACGAGCAGTACTTC.

This clonotype has at least ten counts. The chain has TRBV12-3 or TRBV12-4 and TRBJ2-7, with 10 bases identical to TRBD2. J lost 1 base, V lost 4 bases, and 4 bases had no gene match. The CDR3 extends over 15 amino acids. The CDR3 loop is CASSSSSGGSYEQYF. Written as DNA, the CDR3 is TGTGCCAGCAGTTCCTCTAGCGGGGGTTCCTACGAGCAGTACTTC.